These 7 T cell receptor beta chains originate from one sample sequenced in a study of spatial heterogeneity in lung cancer. The sample's time point: sample taken at primary tumor resection. MiXCR was run by TCRdb on the 5' RACE reads, yielding one entry per CDR3 protein. This sample has more than 80,000 distinct CDR3 sequences; about 12% occur once, and the top ten carry more than 40%. The source was PBMCs, collected at surgery. The receptors were sampled from a male donor with early-stage non-small cell lung cancer.

The gene calls are TRBV5-1 and TRBJ2-3; D gene ambiguous. Germline CDR1 and CDR2: SGHRS and YFSETQ. Trimming cost V 2 bases and J 5 bases, with 9 bases left between them. The CDR3 is 13 amino acids. CDR3 nucleotides: TGCGCCAGCAGCTTTGGGGATCGAGATACGCAGTATTTT. Its protein product is CASSFGDRDTQYF.

The rearrangement joins TRBV20-1 to TRBJ1-1; tentative D call: TRBD1 (6 bases). The ends were cut back, 3 bases at V and 0 bases at J, with 14 bases in the middle. This CDR3 comprises 15 residues. In germline, CDR1 is DFQATT, CDR2 SNEGSKA (reference sequence). In DNA, the CDR3 is TGCAGTGCTAGCCGGGACAATCTTATGAACACTGAAGCTTTCTTT. It codes for CSASRDNLMNTEAFF.

This clonotype is a singleton in its sample. The V gene is TRBV7-9, the J gene TRBJ2-1, with 9 bases lining up with TRBD2. CDR3 length: 14 residues. Losses at the gene ends were 1 base for V and 10 bases for J; bases not matched to a gene: 5. Germline CDR1 is SEHNR and CDR2 is FQNEAQ (reference sequence). The CDR3 is CASSLGLAVGEQFF. CDR3 DNA: TGTGCCAGCAGCTTAGGACTAGCGGTGGGGGAGCAGTTCTTC.

There are a few counts of this clonotype. The chain employs TRBV3-1 and TRBJ2-1; D perhaps matches TRBD1 (6 bases). Germline V lookup: CDR1 LGHDT, CDR2 YNNKEL (reference sequence). The CDR3 sequence is 16 residues long. The germline V and J ends were trimmed by 1 base and 2 bases, with 12 bases remaining between them. In nucleotides, the CDR3 is TGTGCCAGCAGCCAAGGAGTACAGGGCGCCTACAATGAGCAGTTCTTC. Translating it yields CASSQGVQGAYNEQFF.

This clonotype was observed at least ten times. The V gene is TRBV21-1, the J gene TRBJ2-4; the D segment call TRBD1 is taken from the table without a DNA check. TRBV21-1 is recorded as a pseudogene. The length of the CDR3 is 16 residues. The CDR3 coding sequence is TGTGCCAGCAGCAAATTAACGGACAGAGCCAAAAACATTCAGTACTTC. It translates to CASSKLTDRAKNIQYF.

The rearrangement joins TRBV10-3 to TRBJ1-2, with 9 bases matching TRBD1. The CDR3 consists of 13 residues. The trim removed 8 bases at V and 6 bases at J, leaving 7 bases unmatched. From germline, CDR1 is ENHRY and CDR2 SYGVKD. This chain's CDR3 is CAIGRDRENGYTF. DNA for the CDR3: TGTGCCATCGGCCGGGACAGGGAAAATGGCTACACCTTC.

This clonotype came up a few times. The rearrangement links TRBV9 to TRBJ2-2; D unresolved. The germline CDR1 and CDR2 sequences are SGDLS and YYNGEE. The V and J ends lost 1 base and 0 bases respectively, with 4 bases between them. This CDR3 comprises 14 residues. The CDR3 reads CASSVSSNTGELFF. For the CDR3, the DNA is TGTGCCAGCAGCGTATCATCGAACACCGGGGAGCTGTTTTTT.